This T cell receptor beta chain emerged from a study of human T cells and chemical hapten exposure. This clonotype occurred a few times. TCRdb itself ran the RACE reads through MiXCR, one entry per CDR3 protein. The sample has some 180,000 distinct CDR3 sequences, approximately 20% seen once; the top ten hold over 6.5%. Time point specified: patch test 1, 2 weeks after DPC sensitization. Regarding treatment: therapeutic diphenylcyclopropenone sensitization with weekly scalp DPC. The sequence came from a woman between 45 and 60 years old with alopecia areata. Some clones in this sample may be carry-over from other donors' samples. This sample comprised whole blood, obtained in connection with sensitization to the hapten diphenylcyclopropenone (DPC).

The CDR3 DNA reads as TGCGCCAGCAGCTTGGGCGCGGGAGGGACAGATACGCAGTATTTT. Amino acids: CASSLGAGGTDTQYF. This sequence joins TRBV5-1 and TRBJ2-3; 9 bases are a match to TRBD2. Trimming at V came to 0 bases and at J to 3 bases, leaving 2 bases not matched to a gene. Germline V lookup: CDR1 SGHRS, CDR2 YFSETQ. There are 15 residues in the CDR3.